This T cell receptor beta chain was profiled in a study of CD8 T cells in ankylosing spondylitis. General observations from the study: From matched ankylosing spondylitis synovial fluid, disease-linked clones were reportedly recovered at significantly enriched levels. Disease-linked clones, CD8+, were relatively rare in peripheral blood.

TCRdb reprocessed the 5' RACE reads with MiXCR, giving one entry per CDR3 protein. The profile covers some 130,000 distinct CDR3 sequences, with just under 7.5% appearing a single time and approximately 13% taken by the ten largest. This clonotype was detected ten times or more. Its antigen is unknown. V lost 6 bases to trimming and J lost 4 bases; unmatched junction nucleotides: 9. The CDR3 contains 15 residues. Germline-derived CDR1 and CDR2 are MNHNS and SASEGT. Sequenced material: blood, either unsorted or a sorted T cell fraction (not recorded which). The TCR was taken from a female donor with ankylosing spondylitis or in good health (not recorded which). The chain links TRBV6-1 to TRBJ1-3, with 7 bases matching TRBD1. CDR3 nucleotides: TGTGCCAGCAGCCCACAGGGGACCACCGGAAACACCATATATTTT. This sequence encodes CASSPQGTTGNTIYF.